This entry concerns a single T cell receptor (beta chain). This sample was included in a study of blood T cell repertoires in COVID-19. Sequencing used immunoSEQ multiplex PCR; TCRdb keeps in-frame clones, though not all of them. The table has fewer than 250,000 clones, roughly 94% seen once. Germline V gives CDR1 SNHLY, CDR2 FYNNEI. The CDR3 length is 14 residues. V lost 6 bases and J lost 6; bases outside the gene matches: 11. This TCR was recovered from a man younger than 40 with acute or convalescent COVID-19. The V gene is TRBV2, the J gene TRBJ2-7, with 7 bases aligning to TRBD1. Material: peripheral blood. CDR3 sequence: CASSPDRVSREQYF. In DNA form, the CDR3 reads TGTGCCAGCAGCCCTGACAGGGTGAGTCGCGAGCAGTACTTC.